A single sample gave rise to the 13 T cell receptor beta chains below, sequenced in a study of CD8 T cells in ankylosing spondylitis. Study findings and constraints: For ankylosing spondylitis blood, a TCR beta motif of several highly homologous variants appeared characteristic.

Via MiXCR, TCRdb re-called the 5' RACE reads, giving one row per CDR3 protein. The sample includes 700,000 or so distinct CDR3 sequences, 15% to 20% of them seen just once. Antigen specificity for these receptors is unknown. Sequenced: blood, either unsorted or a sorted T cell fraction (not recorded which). These receptors were taken from a male donor with ankylosing spondylitis.

The V gene is TRBV6-1, the J gene TRBJ2-1; 10 bases are shared with TRBD2. Germline V gene sequence: CDR1 MNHNS, CDR2 SASEGT. The CDR3 loop spans 15 amino acids. The V and J ends lost 6 bases and 2 bases, in that order; junction bases with no gene match: 4. The CDR3 spells CASRGTSATYNEQFF. The CDR3 nucleotides are TGTGCCAGCAGGGGGACTAGCGCCACCTACAATGAGCAGTTCTTC.

Points on this clonotype: One end of the junction is discordant with germline, which a read error may explain. The chain uses TRBV12-3 or TRBV12-4 and TRBJ2-5, with 7 nucleotides matching TRBD1. The CDR3 loop spans 13 amino acids. CDR3 in amino acids: CASSLARGGQWNF. In DNA form, the CDR3 reads TGTGCCAGCAGTTTAGCGCGAGGGGGACAGTGGAACTTC.

V gene TRBV6-1 combines with J gene TRBJ2-7; 11 nucleotides align to TRBD2. Per germline, CDR1 MNHNS and CDR2 SASEGT. Losses at the gene ends were 5 bases for V and 4 bases for J; bases not matched to a gene: 4. The CDR3 length is 14 residues. CDR3 bases: TGTGCCAGCAGTAAAACTAGCGGGAGTTACGAGCAGTACTTC. Amino acid sequence: CASSKTSGSYEQYF.

V gene TRBV12-3 or TRBV12-4 combines with J gene TRBJ2-3, with 7 bases identical to TRBD1. Germline trimming cut 2 bases from V and 5 bases from J; bases unmatched to any gene: 4. The CDR3 is made up of 14 amino acids. The CDR3 protein is CASSLRQGVDTQYF. The CDR3 DNA reads as TGTGCCAGCAGTTTACGACAGGGTGTAGATACGCAGTATTTT.

V is TRBV20-1 and J is TRBJ2-3, with D perhaps matching TRBD2 (7 bases). V lost 6 bases and J lost 1, with 20 bases in between. CDR1 is DFQATT and CDR2 is SNEGSKA in the germline V gene (reference sequence). This CDR3 is 16 amino acids long. As DNA, the CDR3 is TGCAGTGCCCCTAAGGGGGGGACCAAGGGCACAGATACGCAGTATTTT. It encodes CSAPKGGTKGTDTQYF.

The chain links TRBV12-3 or TRBV12-4 to TRBJ2-2; 8 nucleotides line up with TRBD1. The V segment lost 5 bases and the J segment 1 base; nucleotides outside the gene matches: 3. This CDR3 has 15 amino acids. CDR3 in DNA: TGTGCCAGCAGTCCAGGGGGCCGGAACACCGGGGAGCTGTTTTTT. It yields the protein CASSPGGRNTGELFF.

This clonotype appeared many times. V gene TRBV7-9 combines with J gene TRBJ2-7; a weak D match, TRBD1 (6 bases). Germline V gene data show CDR1 as SEHNR and CDR2 as FQNEAQ (reference sequence). Deletions cut 6 bases from V and 2 bases from J, with 14 bases between. CDR3 length: 14 amino acids. The CDR3 coding sequence is TGTGCCAGCAGTCCCACAACAGGGCCCTACGAGCAGTACTTC. This sequence encodes CASSPTTGPYEQYF.

Only a few counts were recorded for this clonotype. The chain recombines TRBV27 with TRBJ1-5; 9 nucleotides match TRBD1. Trimming removed 6 bases from V and 1 base from J; junction bases left unmatched: 4. The CDR3 loop spans 15 amino acids. Germline V lookup: CDR1 MNHEY, CDR2 SMNVEV (reference sequence). The CDR3 loop is CASRGQGLSNQPQHF. In nucleotides, the CDR3 is TGTGCCAGCAGGGGACAGGGTTTAAGCAATCAGCCCCAGCATTTT.

V and J are TRBV20-1 and TRBJ2-1; TRBD1 might be the D (6 bases). Trimming removed 7 bases from V and 0 bases from J, with 13 bases in between. There are 14 residues in the CDR3. Germline V gene sequence: CDR1 DFQATT, CDR2 SNEGSKA (reference sequence). In DNA, the CDR3 is TGCAGTGACACAGGGTTGAGCTCCTACAATGAGCAGTTCTTC. Amino acids: CSDTGLSSYNEQFF.

The rearrangement joins TRBV12-3 or TRBV12-4 to TRBJ2-1; no firm D call. V shed 6 bases and J shed 6 bases, with 12 bases lying between them. The CDR3 is made up of 13 amino acids. CDR3 amino acids: CASSPRVPNEQFF. CDR3 sequence (DNA): TGTGCCAGCAGCCCCCGGGTGCCCAATGAGCAGTTCTTC.

This clonotype occurred a few times. The V and J genes are TRBV18 and TRBJ2-7; 9 bases map to TRBD1. This CDR3 is 16 amino acids long. Germline V gene sequence: CDR1 KGHSH, CDR2 LQKENI. Losses at the gene ends were 3 bases for V and 5 bases for J; bases not matched to a gene: 11. This chain's CDR3 is CASSPYSRDRANEQYF. DNA for the CDR3: TGTGCCAGCTCACCCTACAGCCGGGACAGGGCTAACGAGCAGTACTTC.

The V and J genes are TRBV10-3 and TRBJ1-1; tentative D call: TRBD1 (5 bases). The CDR3 extends over 20 amino acids. V was shortened by 4 bases and J by 0 bases, with 27 bases between the two germline ends. CDR1 is ENHRY, CDR2 SYGVKD, per germline. Here the CDR3 reads CAISGGVMGRALSMNTEAFF. In DNA, the CDR3 is TGTGCCATCAGTGGAGGGGTAATGGGCAGGGCCCTTTCAATGAACACTGAAGCTTTCTTT.

This chain uses TRBV7-9 with TRBJ2-7; tentative D call: TRBD1 (7 bases). The ends were cut back, 1 base at V and 5 bases at J, with 15 bases in the middle. CDR3 length: 15 amino acids. Germline V lookup: CDR1 SEHNR, CDR2 FQNEAQ (reference sequence). CDR3 nucleotide sequence: TGTGCCAGCAGCTTAGGTACAGGGGAGGTCGACGAGCAGTACTTC. It encodes CASSLGTGEVDEQYF.